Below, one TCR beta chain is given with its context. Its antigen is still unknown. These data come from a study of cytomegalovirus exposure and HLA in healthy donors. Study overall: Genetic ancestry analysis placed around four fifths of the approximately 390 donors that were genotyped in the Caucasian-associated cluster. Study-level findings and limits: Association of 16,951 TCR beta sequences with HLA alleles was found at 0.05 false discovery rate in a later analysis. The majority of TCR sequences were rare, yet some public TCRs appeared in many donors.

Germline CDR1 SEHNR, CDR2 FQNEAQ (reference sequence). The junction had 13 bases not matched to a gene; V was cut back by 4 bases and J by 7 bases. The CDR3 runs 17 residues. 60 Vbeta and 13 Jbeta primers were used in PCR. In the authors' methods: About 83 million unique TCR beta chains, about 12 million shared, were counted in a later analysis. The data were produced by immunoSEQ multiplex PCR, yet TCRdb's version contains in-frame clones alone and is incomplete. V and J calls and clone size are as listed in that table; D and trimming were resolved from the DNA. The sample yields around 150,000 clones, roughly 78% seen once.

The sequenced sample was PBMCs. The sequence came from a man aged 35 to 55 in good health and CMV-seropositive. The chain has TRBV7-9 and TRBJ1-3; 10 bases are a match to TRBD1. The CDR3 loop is CASSSWTGGLGGNTIYF. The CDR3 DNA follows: TGTGCCAGCAGCTCCTGGACAGGGGGTCTAGGGGGGAACACCATATATTTT.